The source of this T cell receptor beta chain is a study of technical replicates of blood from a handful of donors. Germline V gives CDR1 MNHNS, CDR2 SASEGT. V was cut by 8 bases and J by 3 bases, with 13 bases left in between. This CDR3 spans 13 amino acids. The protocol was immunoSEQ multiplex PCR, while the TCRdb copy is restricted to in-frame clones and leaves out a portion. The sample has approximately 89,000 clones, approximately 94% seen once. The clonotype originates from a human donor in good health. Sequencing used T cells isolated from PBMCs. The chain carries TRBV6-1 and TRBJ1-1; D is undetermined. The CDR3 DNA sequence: TGTGCCAGCGGAGACGGTTACGACACTGAAGCTTTCTTT. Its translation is CASGDGYDTEAFF.